These 10 T cell receptor beta chains were sequenced from one sample in a study of blood T cells in healthy people across ages (dated by TCRdb to the mid-2010s). Libraries came from 5' RACE. This sample was sequenced with an Illumina HiSeq 2500. A second PCR of roughly 7 to 11 cycles was performed with a sample-barcoded 5' primer and a J-beta primer mix. TCRdb trimmed public reads at Q25 via fastp, called clones via MiXCR and kept in-frame beta chains. Every distinct CDR3 protein forms one entry, paired with its most common genes and DNA. The sample table records around 650,000 distinct CDR3 sequences; 32% of these occur just once. Less than 20% of the sample is held by the ten biggest clonotypes. Sequencing was carried out using blood. The receptor set was obtained from a woman of 80 years or more in good health. Donor details come from another sample of the same person, matched by shared clones.

This clonotype came up a few times. This rearrangement joins TRBV9 to TRBJ1-2; no clear D gene. This CDR3 has 13 amino acids. CDR1 is SGDLS, CDR2 YYNGEE, per germline. V gave up 4 bases and J gave up 4 bases, with 11 bases separating them. Here the CDR3 reads CASSKDDRYGYTF. DNA for the CDR3: TGTGCCAGCAGCAAGGACGATCGCTATGGCTACACCTTC.

This clonotype occurred a few times. The chain uses TRBV7-9 and TRBJ1-5; tentative D call: TRBD1 (5 bases). Per the germline V gene, CDR1 is SEHNR and CDR2 is FQNEAQ (reference sequence). V lost 4 bases to trimming and J lost 3 bases, with 10 bases between them. This CDR3 is 14 amino acids long. The CDR3 is CASSWDGDNQPQHF. CDR3 DNA sequence: TGTGCCAGCAGCTGGGACGGTGACAATCAGCCCCAGCATTTT. Looking up the rest from reference TRBV7-9 and TRBJ1-5 gives the full variable domain: DTGVSQNPRHKITKRGQNVTFRCDPISEHNRLYWYRQTLGQGPEFLTYFQNEAQLEKSRLLSDRFSAERPKGSFSTLEIQRTEQGDSAMYLCASSWDGDNQPQHFGDGTRLSIL.

V and J are TRBV6-2 or TRBV6-3 and TRBJ2-1; 8 nucleotides match TRBD2. The V segment lost 2 bases and the J segment 0 bases; nucleotides outside the gene matches: 0. The CDR3 runs to 15 residues. CDR1 and CDR2 from the germline V gene are MNHEY and SVGEGT. In DNA form, the CDR3 reads TGTGCCAGCAGTTACAGCGGGGGCTCCTACAATGAGCAGTTCTTC. This encodes CASSYSGGSYNEQFF.

This clonotype has a count of ten or more. This chain connects TRBV15 to TRBJ1-5, with D possibly being TRBD1 (5 bases). The CDR3 length is 15 residues. Germline loops: CDR1 LNHNV, CDR2 YYDKDF (reference sequence). The germline V and J ends were trimmed by 0 bases and 3 bases, with 9 bases remaining between them. Here the CDR3 DNA reads TGTGCCACCAGCAGAGACCCAGGGTCCAATCAGCCCCAGCATTTT. Protein sequence: CATSRDPGSNQPQHF.

The gene calls are TRBV29-1 and TRBJ2-5; no definite D call. Trimming took off 5 bases at V and 5 bases at J, with 15 bases between the two ends. This CDR3 has 13 amino acids. Germline loops: CDR1 SQVTM, CDR2 ANQGSEA. The CDR3 DNA sequence: TGCAGCGTTTCCCCCCGGCTGGCGGAGACCCAGTACTTC. Protein product: CSVSPRLAETQYF. The full variable domain, its missing parts supplied by reference TRBV29-1 and TRBJ2-5, is SAVISQKPSRDICQRGTSLTIQCQVDSQVTMMFWYRQQPGQSLTLIATANQGSEATYESGFVIDKFPISRPNLTFSTLTVSNMSPEDSSIYLCSVSPRLAETQYFGPGTRLLVL.

This clonotype was seen a few times. This chain joins TRBV6-2 or TRBV6-3 and TRBJ1-6; D unresolved. CDR1 MNHEY and CDR2 SVGEGT come from the germline V gene. This CDR3 spans 16 amino acids. V lost 5 bases and J 9 bases, leaving 20 bases between the germline ends. CDR3 protein: CASSRPQEFYLSPLHF. CDR3 sequence (DNA): TGTGCCAGCAGTCGCCCTCAGGAGTTTTACCTTTCACCCCTCCACTTT.

About this clonotype itself: A single base separates this from a much larger clone, so it may be a read error. The V call is TRBV2, the J call TRBJ2-4, with D possibly being TRBD2 (6 bases). CDR1 SNHLY and CDR2 FYNNEI come from the germline V gene. CDR3 length: 16 amino acids. The germline V and J ends were trimmed by 6 bases and 13 bases, with 28 bases remaining between them. For the CDR3, the DNA is TGTGCCAGCAGGGACTCGGGAGCCCGCGGGCTCAATGAGCAGTACTTC. It specifies CASRDSGARGLNEQYF.

This clonotype showed up just a few times. The chain joins TRBV14 to TRBJ2-3; tentative D call: TRBD1 (5 bases). CDR1 is SGHDN and CDR2 is FVKESK in the germline V gene. This CDR3 is built from 17 residues. The germline V and J ends were trimmed by 4 bases and 4 bases, with 21 bases remaining between them. The CDR3 DNA reads TGTGCCAGCAGCCCACTTGGCAGGGTAGGAATGGCAGATACGCAGTATTTT. Translating it yields CASSPLGRVGMADTQYF. Full variable domain (missing parts from reference TRBV14 and TRBJ2-3): EAGVTQFPSHSVIEKGQTVTLRCDPISGHDNLYWYRRVMGKEIKFLLHFVKESKQDESGMPNNRFLAERTGGTYSTLKVQPAELEDSGVYFCASSPLGRVGMADTQYFGPGTRLTVL.

The rearrangement joins TRBV20-1 to TRBJ2-3; D uncertain. Germline values: CDR1 DFQATT, CDR2 SNEGSKA (reference sequence). Trimming removed 3 bases at V and 1 base at J, with 11 bases between. CDR3 length equals 14 residues. The CDR3, as DNA: TGCAGTGCTAGTCACTCGGGCCGCACAGATACGCAGTATTTT. Its translation is CSASHSGRTDTQYF.

The chain links TRBV5-1 to TRBJ2-7; 8 bases align to TRBD1. The J call may be wrong; the DNA end is better matched by TRBJ2-4. The germline CDR1 and CDR2 sequences are SGHRS and YFSETQ. CDR3 length: 15 amino acids. The CDR3 DNA reads TGCGCCAGCAGCTTGGTGGACAGGGAGGAAAACATTCAGTACTTC. Encoded protein: CASSLVDREENIQYF.